This TCR beta chain was captured by sequencing in a study of control samples from healthy donors and cancer patients. Per the germline V gene, CDR1 is KGHSH and CDR2 is LQKENI. This CDR3 contains 19 residues. The V end was cut by 0 bases, the J end by 6 bases, with 26 bases between. The repertoire was sequenced with immunoSEQ multiplex PCR; TCRdb's copy has only in-frame clones and lacks some. The sample gives about 82,000 clones, around 87% of which show up once; 20% is in the top ten. The chain carries TRBV18 and TRBJ1-2; no firm D call. The TCR originated in a man in his fifties in good health. The material sequenced was blood. The CDR3 nucleotides read TGTGCCAGCTCACCACCGGGCGGCGCGGGAGGCACTAGGTATAATGGCTACACCTTC. Translating it yields CASSPPGGAGGTRYNGYTF.